Listed here are 26 T cell receptor beta chains from one sample, sequenced in a study of human CD8 memory T cell subsets. Production of TCR beta libraries used UMI-labeled 5' RACE as the method. TCRdb passed the 5' RACE reads through MiXCR, listing each CDR3 protein once. The repertoire includes 8,300 or so distinct CDR3 sequences, about 3.8% of them detected once, and about 38% sits in the top ten. The sequenced sample was CD8+ T cells from PBMCs. The receptors shown here come from a human donor in good health.

This clonotype came up many times. The chain combines TRBV27 with TRBJ2-7; TRBD2 matches 11 bases. With V trimmed by 5 bases and J by 4 bases, 4 bases remained unmatched. The V gene's germline CDR1 is MNHEY and CDR2 SMNVEV (reference sequence). The CDR3 has 14 amino acids. Here the CDR3 reads CASSPGTSGYEQYF. The DNA for the CDR3 is TGTGCCAGCAGTCCCGGGACTAGCGGATACGAGCAGTACTTC.

There are many counts of this clonotype. The DNA of the CDR3 is TGTGCCAGCAGCCAAGTCTCCACAGATACGCAGTATTTT. It encodes CASSQVSTDTQYF. The chain is built from TRBV4-2 and TRBJ2-3, with unresolved D. Trimming cost V 1 base and J 2 bases, with 4 bases left between them. The CDR3 sequence is 13 residues long. The germline V gene encodes CDR1 LGHNA and CDR2 YNFKEQ.

There are many counts of this clonotype. The chain employs TRBV5-1 and TRBJ2-7, with 7 bases lining up with TRBD2. Germline loops: CDR1 SGHRS, CDR2 YFSETQ. V trimming: 5 bases; J trimming: 1 base; junction bases outside the gene matches: 12. This CDR3 has 16 amino acids. The CDR3 DNA is TGCGCCAGCAGACCAACTACAGCGGGGAGGTCCTACGAGCAGTACTTC. Encoded protein: CASRPTTAGRSYEQYF.

Many counts were recorded for this clonotype. V and J are TRBV24-1 and TRBJ2-2, with D unclear. The germline V gene encodes CDR1 KGHDR and CDR2 SFDVKD. V gave up 3 bases and J gave up 0 bases, with 7 bases separating them. This CDR3 comprises 15 residues. CDR3 DNA: TGTGCCACCAGTGATCACACCTCGAACACCGGGGAGCTGTTTTTT. It translates to CATSDHTSNTGELFF.

This clonotype appeared many times. V and J are TRBV10-3 and TRBJ1-5; TRBD1 agrees at 7 bases. V trimming: 0 bases; J trimming: 4 bases; junction bases outside the gene matches: 9. From germline, CDR1 is ENHRY and CDR2 SYGVKD. The CDR3 is 17 amino acids. The CDR3 spells CAISESEWAGGNQPQHF. CDR3 nucleotide sequence: TGTGCCATCAGTGAGTCGGAATGGGCAGGGGGAAATCAGCCCCAGCATTTT.

Ten or more counts support this clonotype. The V call is TRBV27, the J call TRBJ1-4; D might be TRBD1 (5 bases). Germline CDR1 reads MNHEY; CDR2 reads SMNVEV (reference sequence). CDR3 size: 16 residues. V lost 4 bases and J lost 6, with 18 bases in between. The CDR3 sequence: CASSWRFGGSDEKLFF. For the CDR3, the DNA is TGTGCCAGCAGTTGGCGGTTCGGGGGGTCGGATGAAAAACTGTTTTTT.

Ten or more counts support this clonotype. The chain has TRBV10-3 and TRBJ2-1; the match to TRBD2 covers 14 bases. Per the germline V gene, CDR1 is ENHRY and CDR2 is SYGVKD. V shed 0 bases and J 10 bases; nucleotides not matched to a gene: 8. The CDR3 has 17 amino acids. The CDR3 here is CAISESPGLAGDQEQFF. For the CDR3, the DNA is TGTGCCATCAGTGAGTCCCCGGGACTAGCGGGAGATCAAGAGCAGTTCTTC.

Ten or more counts support this clonotype. This rearrangement joins TRBV7-9 to TRBJ2-1; 10 bases are a match to TRBD2. The CDR3 runs 15 residues. Looked up from germline, CDR1 is SEHNR and CDR2 is FQNEAQ (reference sequence). After removal of 1 base from V and 8 bases from J, the junction contained 5 bases not matched to a gene. The CDR3 nucleotides read TGTGCCAGCAGCTTAGTGGCTAGCGGGAGACATGAGCAGTTCTTC. Its protein is CASSLVASGRHEQFF.

This clonotype was detected many times. The rearrangement uses TRBV4-2 and TRBJ2-3; 10 positions agree with TRBD2. CDR3 length: 16 amino acids. With V trimmed by 2 bases and J by 3 bases, 5 bases remained unmatched. Germline assignment: CDR1 LGHNA and CDR2 YNFKEQ. CDR3 nucleotide sequence: TGTGCCAGCAGCCAAAATCCTAGCGGGGGAACAGATACGCAGTATTTT. This codes for CASSQNPSGGTDTQYF.

This chain links TRBV19 with TRBJ1-1; 7 nucleotides agree with TRBD1. The germline gives CDR1 LNHDA, CDR2 SQIVND (reference sequence). The V gene end was trimmed by 3 bases and the J gene end by 4 bases; junction bases not matched to a gene: 2. There are 13 residues in the CDR3. In DNA, the CDR3 is TGTGCCAGTAGTATTGGGACAGTCACTGAAGCTTTCTTT. It yields the protein CASSIGTVTEAFF.

This sequence joins TRBV2 and TRBJ2-1; D is unresolved. V gave up 1 base and J gave up 9 bases, with 13 bases separating them. The germline V gene encodes CDR1 SNHLY and CDR2 FYNNEI. The CDR3 covers 14 residues. CDR3 in DNA: TGTGCCAGCAGTGAAGTGGGGATTGGTGGTGAGCAGTTCTTC. Translation gives CASSEVGIGGEQFF.

This clonotype was seen repeatedly, ten times or more. This rearrangement joins TRBV4-3 to TRBJ1-2; D is unclear. V lost 0 bases, J lost 8 bases, and 16 bases lay in between. The germline gives CDR1 LGHNA, CDR2 YSLEER. The CDR3 extends over 15 amino acids. In DNA form, the CDR3 reads TGCGCCAGCAGCCAAGATAAGGCAGACTCGATCGGCTACACCTTC. Protein: CASSQDKADSIGYTF.

This clonotype was observed many times. The chain joins TRBV18 to TRBJ1-5; 8 bases agree with TRBD1. This CDR3 comprises 19 residues. Trimming took 3 bases from V and 4 from J; bases not matched to a gene: 17. Germline CDR1 and CDR2: KGHSH and LQKENI. DNA for the CDR3: TGTGCCAGCTCACCTCGCGGGACAGGACCTGTACTCGGGAATCAGCCCCAGCATTTT. Translated, it gives CASSPRGTGPVLGNQPQHF.

This clonotype was seen many times. The CDR3 here is CASSLAVTGRRTEAFF. The DNA of the CDR3 is TGTGCCAGCAGCTTAGCAGTGACAGGGAGGAGAACTGAAGCTTTCTTT. The V call is TRBV11-2, the J call TRBJ1-1; TRBD1 agrees at 7 bases. Per the germline V gene, CDR1 is SGHAT and CDR2 is FQNNGV. The CDR3 length is 16 residues. V shed 1 base, J shed 5 bases, and the junction held 10 bases outside the gene matches.

This clonotype was seen ten or more times. The rearrangement uses TRBV27 and TRBJ1-3; D unclear. The CDR3 consists of 14 residues. Trimming stripped 6 bases from V and 4 bases from J, with 13 bases between. Germline CDR1 reads MNHEY; CDR2 reads SMNVEV (reference sequence). The CDR3 sequence: CASSPGSTGNTIYF. For the CDR3, the DNA is TGTGCCAGCAGCCCTGGATCTACAGGAAACACCATATATTTT.

For this clonotype: A much larger clonotype is one base distant, so this may be a read error. This chain connects TRBV9 to TRBJ1-4; D is uncertain. The CDR3 has 16 residues. In germline, CDR1 is SGDLS, CDR2 YYNGEE. CDR3 DNA: TGTGCCAGCAGCGTAGACCAGTTTGCAACTAATAAAAAACTGTTTTTT. It codes for CASSVDQFATNKKLFF.

This clonotype was seen many times. This chain uses TRBV5-4 with TRBJ2-2, with D perhaps being TRBD1 or TRBD2 (6 bases each). This CDR3 spans 16 amino acids. The V and J ends lost 3 bases and 5 bases respectively, with 17 bases between them. Per the germline V gene, CDR1 is SGHNT and CDR2 is YYREEE (reference sequence). CDR3 bases: TGTGCCAGCAGCTCGGGGGAACAGGGTGTAACCGGGGAGCTGTTTTTT. Residues: CASSSGEQGVTGELFF.

Ten or more counts support this clonotype. V is TRBV2 and J is TRBJ2-7; TRBD1 aligns across 8 bases. The CDR3 is 16 amino acids. With 3 bases clipped from V and 6 bases from J, the junction kept 13 bases outside the gene matches. The germline V gene has CDR1 SNHLY and CDR2 FYNNEI. The CDR3 DNA sequence: TGTGCCAGCAGTGAGCGTGTGGCAGGGGGCGATTCCGAGCAGTACTTC. Its translation: CASSERVAGGDSEQYF.

For the CDR3, the DNA is TGTGCCAGCAGCCAAGATGAAGGGGGGCCCGGGACCCAGTACTTC. Amino acid sequence: CASSQDEGGPGTQYF. The chain joins TRBV14 to TRBJ2-5; D possibly matches TRBD1 or TRBD2 (6 bases each). CDR1 and CDR2 (germline): SGHDN, FVKESK. The CDR3 runs to 15 residues. V lost 0 bases, J lost 7 bases, and 15 bases lay in between.

This chain links TRBV19 with TRBJ2-7, with 8 bases aligning to TRBD1. The V and J ends lost 6 bases and 1 base, in that order; junction bases with no gene match: 8. Germline V gives CDR1 LNHDA, CDR2 SQIVND (reference sequence). The CDR3 loop spans 15 amino acids. CDR3 sequence: CASRFSGQASYEQYF. As DNA, the CDR3 is TGTGCCAGTAGGTTCTCGGGACAGGCTTCCTACGAGCAGTACTTC.

This clonotype occurred once. A read error is likely, as this CDR3 ends without the conserved phenylalanine or tryptophan. The chain recombines TRBV7-6 with TRBJ2-1, with D possibly TRBD2 on 6 matching bases. The CDR3 has 16 residues. The V and J ends lost 0 bases and 9 bases respectively, with 18 bases between them. Per germline, CDR1 SGHVS and CDR2 FNYEAQ. Here the CDR3 reads CASSLASSGGVGEQFI. The CDR3 nucleotides read TGTGCCAGCAGCTTAGCGTCGAGCGGAGGGGTCGGTGAGCAGTTCATC.

The table lists this clonotype with many counts. The J gene is TRBJ1-2, the V gene TRBV29-1; D not resolved. With 5 bases removed from V and 4 bases from J, the gap between germline ends came to 14 bases. Germline assignment: CDR1 SQVTM and CDR2 ANQGSEA. The CDR3 totals 13 residues. The CDR3 here is CSVYGPSSYGYTF. CDR3 DNA sequence: TGCAGCGTTTATGGACCGAGCTCCTATGGCTACACCTTC.

This clonotype was observed at least ten times. The V call is TRBV28, the J call TRBJ2-7; D tentatively reads TRBD1 or TRBD2 (7 bases each). The V and J ends lost 6 bases and 6 bases respectively, with 24 bases between them. Germline V lookup: CDR1 MDHEN, CDR2 SYDVKM. CDR3 length equals 16 residues. The CDR3 DNA sequence: TGTGCCAGCAGACCTTTCTCAGGGGGGGGCCGTTCCGAGCAGTACTTC. Translating gives CASRPFSGGGRSEQYF. Variable domain in full (rest from reference TRBV28 and TRBJ2-7): DVKVTQSSRYLVKRTGEKVFLECVQDMDHENMFWYRQDPGLGLRLIYFSYDVKMKEKGDIPEGYSVSREKKERFSLILESASTNQTSMYLCASRPFSGGGRSEQYFGPGTRLTVT.

This clonotype is deemed medium-sized (0.01 to 0.1%). The gene calls are TRBV6-4 and TRBJ2-1; 9 nucleotides match TRBD1. The CDR3 runs to 14 residues. V was pared by 2 bases and J by 6 bases, with 2 bases of the junction left unmatched. In germline, CDR1 is MRHNA, CDR2 SNTAGT. The CDR3 coding sequence is TGTGCCAGCAGTGACGGGACAGGGCCCAATGAGCAGTTCTTC. Translation: CASSDGTGPNEQFF.

This clonotype counts as medium-sized. V is TRBV20-1 and J is TRBJ2-7; 8 nucleotides match TRBD1. V trimming: 6 bases; J trimming: 2 bases; junction bases outside the gene matches: 9. The CDR3 sequence is 14 residues long. Germline assignment: CDR1 DFQATT and CDR2 SNEGSKA (reference sequence). The CDR3 nucleotides are TGCAGTGCCACCGCCGGACAGGGTACCTACGAGCAGTACTTC. This gives the protein CSATAGQGTYEQYF.

This clonotype was recorded at least ten times. The rearrangement joins TRBV2 to TRBJ2-7; 7 nucleotides align to TRBD1. V trimming: 10 bases; J trimming: 0 bases; junction bases outside the gene matches: 6. The CDR3 loop spans 13 amino acids. The germline gives CDR1 SNHLY, CDR2 FYNNEI. CDR3 sequence reads: CAIATGSSYEQYF. DNA of the CDR3: TGTGCCATCGCGACAGGGAGCTCCTACGAGCAGTACTTC.